What follows are 31 T cell receptor beta chains derived from one specimen sequenced in a study of T cell clonotyping in hematopoietic cell transplantation. Libraries were prepared by immunoSEQ multiplex PCR; TCRdb keeps only in-frame clonotypes and omits some of them. The data show roughly 11,000 clones, roughly 89% seen once. The sequencing sample was made of peripheral blood mononuclear cells. These receptors were obtained from a human donor who either received an allogeneic hematopoietic cell transplant for a myeloid malignancy or was a related donor (not recorded which). Some clones in this sample may be carry-over from other donors' samples.

The CDR3 reads CASSPQGNYGYTF. Here the CDR3 DNA reads TGTGCCAGCTCACCACAGGGGAACTATGGCTACACCTTC. The rearrangement joins TRBV18 to TRBJ1-2; a weak D match, TRBD1 (5 bases). The germline gives CDR1 KGHSH, CDR2 LQKENI. The length of the CDR3 is 13 residues. V lost 1 base to trimming and J lost 2 bases, with 5 bases between them.

V usage is TRBV30 and J usage is TRBJ1-5; possibly TRBD1 for D (5 bases). From germline, CDR1 is GTSNPN and CDR2 SVGIG (reference sequence). V lost 2 bases and J lost 9, with 14 bases in between. The CDR3 has 13 amino acids. CDR3 loop: CAWSMGGGSPQHF. CDR3 bases: TGTGCCTGGAGTATGGGGGGAGGGTCGCCCCAGCATTTT.

The CDR3 DNA reads as TGTGCCAGCAGTATCGTAGCGGGGGGCATCAATGAGCAGTTCTTC. This encodes CASSIVAGGINEQFF. The chain couples TRBV2 to TRBJ2-1; 10 bases agree with TRBD2. The CDR3 totals 15 residues. V shed 5 bases and J 6 bases; nucleotides not matched to a gene: 7. Germline V gene lookup returns CDR1 SNHLY and CDR2 FYNNEI.

This clone was detected once. This rearrangement joins TRBV10-3 to TRBJ2-7; no reliable D call. The CDR3 runs to 12 residues. CDR1 and CDR2 from the germline V gene are ENHRY and SYGVKD. V shed 3 bases and J shed 5 bases, with 8 bases lying between them. The CDR3 nucleotides are TGTGCCATCAGTGATGGAACAGACGAGCAGTACTTC. Protein: CAISDGTDEQYF.

This chain links TRBV27 with TRBJ2-3; 8 nucleotides agree with TRBD1. Per germline, CDR1 MNHEY and CDR2 SMNVEV (reference sequence). CDR3 length: 15 amino acids. Trimming at V came to 5 bases and at J to 0 bases, leaving 4 bases not matched to a gene. CDR3 nucleotides: TGTGCCAGCAGTCCCGGACAGGGCAGCACAGATACGCAGTATTTT. Translation: CASSPGQGSTDTQYF.

V gene TRBV19 combines with J gene TRBJ1-5; TRBD1 matches at 8 bases. Germline V gives CDR1 LNHDA, CDR2 SQIVND (reference sequence). The CDR3 loop spans 15 amino acids. Trimming took 9 bases from V and 3 from J; bases not matched to a gene: 10. CDR3 region: CASLRQGQDNQPQHF. CDR3 DNA sequence: TGTGCCAGCCTACGTCAGGGACAGGACAATCAGCCCCAGCATTTT.

This chain connects TRBV6-1 to TRBJ1-3; no clear D gene. V was pared by 10 bases and J by 2 bases, with 15 bases between. Germline loops: CDR1 MNHNS, CDR2 SASEGT. The length of the CDR3 is 14 residues. Here the CDR3 DNA reads TGTGCCACCGAGATCCGACAAGCTGGAAACACCATATATTTT. Its translation: CATEIRQAGNTIYF.

Written as DNA, the CDR3 is TGTGCCAGCAGTGACGTCGGCACAGATACGCAGTATTTT. As protein: CASSDVGTDTQYF. The V gene is TRBV2, the J gene TRBJ2-3, with D uncertain. The germline V gene has CDR1 SNHLY and CDR2 FYNNEI. Trimming cost V 3 bases and J 1 base, with 5 bases left between them. CDR3 length: 13 residues.

The V call is TRBV11-2, the J call TRBJ1-6, with D possibly matching TRBD1 (5 bases). V was shortened by 4 bases and J by 3 bases, with 13 bases between the two germline ends. Germline CDR1 is SGHAT and CDR2 is FQNNGV. CDR3 length: 16 residues. The CDR3 is CASSSLDSLYNSPLHF. The CDR3 region has the DNA TGTGCCAGCAGCTCCTTAGACAGCCTCTATAATTCACCCCTCCACTTT.

The CDR3 region is CASSLIRGPDNSPLHF. The CDR3 DNA is TGTGCCAGCAGCTTGATCCGGGGGCCAGATAATTCACCCCTCCACTTT. The gene calls are TRBV5-6 and TRBJ1-6; tentatively, D is TRBD1 (6 bases). The CDR3 contains 16 residues. From germline, CDR1 is SGHDT and CDR2 YYEEEE. V was pared by 1 base and J by 5 bases, with 13 bases between.

This clone turned up a few times. The chain uses TRBV30 and TRBJ1-1, with a weak D call TRBD1 (6 bases). CDR1 is GTSNPN, CDR2 SVGIG, per germline (reference sequence). This CDR3 contains 11 residues. CDR3 nucleotides: TGTGCTGGGGGGGCAGATACTGAAGCTTTCTTT. Protein product: CAGGADTEAFF.

The chain recombines TRBV27 with TRBJ1-6, with D maybe TRBD1 (5 bases). V lost 4 bases to trimming and J lost 10 bases, with 14 bases between them. This CDR3 contains 14 residues. Per the germline V gene, CDR1 is MNHEY and CDR2 is SMNVEV (reference sequence). The CDR3 DNA reads TGTGCCAGCAGTTCCCCAGGGTACTGGTCACCCCTCCACTTT. It translates to CASSSPGYWSPLHF.

This chain joins TRBV5-4 and TRBJ1-2; 9 nucleotides agree with TRBD1. CDR1 is SGHNT, CDR2 YYREEE, per germline (reference sequence). V was pared by 4 bases and J by 4 bases, with 8 bases of the junction left unmatched. The CDR3 contains 15 residues. CDR3 protein: CASSPGTGRGYGYTF. DNA for the CDR3: TGTGCCAGCAGCCCCGGGACAGGGAGGGGCTATGGCTACACCTTC.

The V call is TRBV19, the J call TRBJ2-1; perhaps TRBD2 as D (5 bases). CDR1 is LNHDA, CDR2 SQIVND, per germline (reference sequence). The CDR3 runs 16 residues. Trimming took 0 bases from V and 3 from J, leaving 12 bases between them. CDR3 in DNA: TGTGCCAGTAGTATAGATGCGGACGGGGACTACAATGAGCAGTTCTTC. It translates to CASSIDADGDYNEQFF.

V is TRBV7-2 and J is TRBJ2-2; D gene unclear. Trimming shortened V by 3 bases and J by 4 bases, and 3 bases separated the two germline ends. The CDR3 extends over 12 amino acids. Per the germline V gene, CDR1 is SGHTA and CDR2 is FQGNSA. CDR3 sequence: CASSFLTGELFF. In DNA form, the CDR3 reads TGTGCCAGCAGCTTCCTCACCGGGGAGCTGTTTTTT.

The CDR3 protein is CASSDIDNYEQYF. CDR3 DNA sequence: TGTGCCAGCAGCGATATCGACAACTACGAGCAGTACTTC. The chain employs TRBV7-9 and TRBJ2-7, with D hard to call. Germline CDR1 SEHNR, CDR2 FQNEAQ (reference sequence). V lost 5 bases to trimming and J lost 3 bases, with 11 bases between them. CDR3 length: 13 amino acids.

The chain recombines TRBV10-3 with TRBJ1-1; no clear D. V was cut by 0 bases and J by 5 bases, with 1 base left in between. Germline V gives CDR1 ENHRY, CDR2 SYGVKD. The length of the CDR3 is 11 residues. CDR3 coding DNA: TGTGCCATCAGTGAGTCTACTGAAGCTTTCTTT. Translated: CAISESTEAFF.

The chain uses TRBV5-1 and TRBJ1-4; D remains ambiguous. The CDR3 spans 15 residues. Trimming removed 4 bases at V and 2 bases at J, with 12 bases between. From germline, CDR1 is SGHRS and CDR2 YFSETQ. CDR3 loop: CASSPDGRTNEKLFF. The CDR3 nucleotides are TGCGCCAGCAGCCCTGACGGCCGGACTAATGAAAAACTGTTTTTT.

The chain carries TRBV7-9 and TRBJ1-2, with D possibly being TRBD1 (5 bases). CDR3 length: 13 amino acids. Looked up from germline, CDR1 is SEHNR and CDR2 is FQNEAQ (reference sequence). V was shortened by 4 bases and J by 0 bases, with 6 bases between the two germline ends. The CDR3 bases are TGTGCCAGCAGCTCGACAGCTAACTATGGCTACACCTTC. This translates into CASSSTANYGYTF.

This clone is a singleton in its sample. This sequence joins TRBV6-1 and TRBJ1-2, with D possibly matching TRBD1 (5 bases). Looked up from germline, CDR1 is MNHNS and CDR2 is SASEGT. Deletions cut 5 bases from V and 0 bases from J, with 10 bases between. The CDR3 length is 14 residues. The CDR3 nucleotides read TGTGCCAGCAGTCCTGGACACCCTAACTATGGCTACACCTTC. Its translation: CASSPGHPNYGYTF.

This clone was seen only once. The rearrangement links TRBV7-9 to TRBJ2-6; D unresolved. Trimming removed 5 bases from V and 0 bases from J, with 14 bases in between. CDR3 length: 17 residues. Germline CDR1 reads SEHNR; CDR2 reads FQNEAQ (reference sequence). The CDR3, as DNA: TGTGCCAGCAGCCCGGAGACCTACTCCTCTGGGGCCAACGTCCTGACTTTC. Its translation: CASSPETYSSGANVLTF.

The genes are TRBV4-2 and TRBJ1-4; TRBD1 might be the D (6 bases). Germline V CDR1 and CDR2: LGHNA, YNFKEQ. V lost 6 bases to trimming and J lost 5 bases, with 16 bases between them. CDR3 length: 15 amino acids. CDR3 nucleotides: TGTGCCAGCAGAGGGGGACAAAGTCAGAATGAAAAACTGTTTTTT. It encodes CASRGGQSQNEKLFF.

The chain recombines TRBV21-1 with TRBJ2-2; the table's D call, TRBD1, has no DNA check behind it. TRBV21-1 is assigned pseudogene status. This CDR3 spans 18 amino acids. The CDR3 here is CASKPTNSLLGAGGELFF. The CDR3 DNA reads TGTGCCAGCAAACCGACGAACTCTTTGTTGGGGGCCGGCGGGGAGCTGTTTTTT.

The V and J genes are TRBV29-1 and TRBJ1-4; possible D gene TRBD1, 5 bases. Germline CDR1 is SQVTM and CDR2 is ANQGSEA. The V end was cut by 4 bases, the J end by 8 bases, with 14 bases between. This CDR3 comprises 13 residues. CDR3 protein: CSVVGNNREKLFF. The CDR3 DNA reads TGCAGCGTTGTAGGAAATAACAGGGAAAAACTGTTTTTT.

This clone has only a few counts. The chain uses TRBV9 and TRBJ1-2, with a weak D call TRBD1 (6 bases). CDR1 and CDR2 from the germline V gene are SGDLS and YYNGEE. This CDR3 has 15 amino acids. Trimming cost V 4 bases and J 2 bases, with 15 bases left between them. The CDR3 loop reads CASSPQDSPNYGYTF. CDR3 nucleotides: TGTGCCAGCAGCCCCCAGGACAGCCCGAACTATGGCTACACCTTC.

The chain has TRBV6-5 and TRBJ2-7; D possibly corresponds to TRBD2 (6 bases). The CDR3 length is 11 residues. V was trimmed by 10 bases and J by 7 bases, leaving 14 bases between them. CDR1 is MNHEY and CDR2 is SVGAGI in the germline V gene. The CDR3 loop is CATASAGEQYF. The CDR3 DNA reads TGTGCCACCGCTAGTGCGGGGGAGCAGTACTTC.

V usage is TRBV7-1 and J usage is TRBJ1-5; no definite D call. TRBV7-1 is an ORF, with its function uncertain. The CDR3 has 14 residues. V lost 4 bases, J lost 1 base, and 8 bases lay in between. The CDR3 sequence is CASSLEVSNQPQHF. Here the CDR3 DNA reads TGTGCCAGCAGCTTAGAGGTCAGCAATCAGCCCCAGCATTTT.

This chain links TRBV5-1 with TRBJ2-1; possibly TRBD2 for D (5 bases). Germline V gene lookup returns CDR1 SGHRS and CDR2 YFSETQ. Trimming pared 4 bases from V and 8 bases from J, leaving 16 bases between. This CDR3 spans 14 amino acids. For the CDR3, the DNA is TGCGCCAGCAGCACACGAGGGCGCGGGTATGAGCAGTTCTTC. It codes for CASSTRGRGYEQFF.

The chain uses TRBV11-2 and TRBJ1-3; unclear D gene. The CDR3 sequence is 16 residues long. V was trimmed by 1 base and J by 0 bases, leaving 10 bases between them. Germline V lookup: CDR1 SGHAT, CDR2 FQNNGV. The CDR3 here is CASSLGLSGSGNTIYF. In DNA form, the CDR3 reads TGTGCCAGCAGCTTAGGGCTTTCCGGCTCTGGAAACACCATATATTTT.

The chain links TRBV4-3 to TRBJ2-1; 11 nucleotides agree with TRBD2. The CDR3 runs to 16 residues. Germline trimming cut 0 bases from V and 7 bases from J; bases unmatched to any gene: 5. CDR1 and CDR2 from the germline V gene are LGHNA and YSLEER. DNA of the CDR3: TGCGCCAGCAGCCAAGATTTAGCGGGGGGGGAGAATGAGCAGTTCTTC. Its protein product is CASSQDLAGGENEQFF.

The chain is built from TRBV27 and TRBJ2-7, with D perhaps matching TRBD2 (6 bases). This CDR3 spans 13 amino acids. Germline-derived CDR1 and CDR2 are MNHEY and SMNVEV (reference sequence). V gave up 3 bases and J gave up 8 bases, with 14 bases separating them. CDR3 sequence: CASSLREAGKQYF. CDR3 in DNA: TGTGCCAGCAGTTTGCGTGAGGCGGGAAAGCAGTACTTC.